The next 14 T cell receptor beta chains were all read from a single sample in a study of T cell responses to AZD1222 COVID-19 vaccine. Assay: immunoSEQ multiplex PCR; the TCRdb copy retains only in-frame clones and omits some. The table lists fewer than 200,000 clones, approximately 90% of them singletons. The specimen comprised peripheral blood, sampled 28 days after the second dose of the MenACWY control vaccine. The receptors here all came from an adult who received the MenACWY meningococcal vaccine as a control.

The chain recombines TRBV13 with TRBJ1-1, with D unclear. Trimming cost V 3 bases and J 8 bases, with 7 bases left between them. CDR1 PRHDT and CDR2 FYEKMQ come from the germline V gene (reference sequence). The length of the CDR3 is 11 residues. This CDR3 reads CASSFSREAFF. The CDR3 bases are TGTGCCAGCAGCTTTTCCCGGGAAGCTTTCTTT.

This chain joins TRBV11-2 and TRBJ2-5; maybe TRBD1 (5 bases). Germline CDR1 SGHAT, CDR2 FQNNGV. The CDR3 is made up of 15 amino acids. The V gene lost 4 bases and the J gene lost 7 bases, with 19 bases spanning the gap. The CDR3 sequence is CASSSLQGRPGTQYF. CDR3 in DNA: TGTGCCAGCAGCTCACTCCAGGGCCGTCCGGGGACCCAGTACTTC. The entire variable domain, with the rest obtained from reference TRBV11-2 and TRBJ2-5, is as follows: EAGVAQSPRYKIIEKRQSVAFWCNPISGHATLYWYQQILGQGPKLLIQFQNNGVVDDSQLPKDRFSAERLKGVDSTLKIQPAKLEDSAVYLCASSSLQGRPGTQYFGPGTRLLVL.

The rearrangement joins TRBV27 to TRBJ2-7; D unresolved. Trimming took off 3 bases at V and 4 bases at J, with 13 bases between the two ends. In germline, CDR1 is MNHEY, CDR2 SMNVEV (reference sequence). CDR3 length: 14 amino acids. CDR3 sequence (DNA): TGTGCCAGCAGTTTCGGTGATGGCGGTTACGAGCAGTACTTC. Protein sequence: CASSFGDGGYEQYF.

The V gene is TRBV19, the J gene TRBJ2-7, with TRBD2 matching 10 bases. The ends lost 8 bases at V and 4 bases at J; junction bases unmatched: 2. Germline assignment: CDR1 LNHDA and CDR2 SQIVND (reference sequence). The CDR3 runs 12 residues. This CDR3 reads CASASGRYEQYF. The CDR3 DNA reads TGTGCCAGTGCTAGCGGGAGATACGAGCAGTACTTC. The full variable domain, with the rest looked up from reference TRBV19 and TRBJ2-7, is DGGITQSPKYLFRKEGQNVTLSCEQNLNHDAMYWYRQDPGQGLRLIYYSQIVNDFQKGDIAEGYSVSREKKESFPLTVTSAQKNPTAFYLCASASGRYEQYFGPGTRLTVT.

V usage is TRBV12-3 or TRBV12-4 and J usage is TRBJ1-1, with 9 bases lining up with TRBD1. This CDR3 spans 13 amino acids. Trimming cost V 7 bases and J 8 bases; bases outside gene matches: 8. This CDR3 reads CASNLAGTGEAFF. Here the CDR3 DNA reads TGTGCCAGCAATCTTGCCGGGACAGGGGAAGCTTTCTTT.

In DNA form, the CDR3 reads TGTGCCAGCAGGGAAGCAGGGGACGGCTACACCTTC. As protein: CASREAGDGYTF. The chain carries TRBV12-3 or TRBV12-4 and TRBJ1-2; D perhaps matches TRBD1 (6 bases). Trimming took off 6 bases at V and 8 bases at J, with 13 bases between the two ends. The CDR3 contains 12 residues.

The chain links TRBV3-1 (or the pseudogene TRBV3-2) to TRBJ2-2, with TRBD1 matching over 7 bases. Germline CDR1 and CDR2: LGHDT and YNNKEL (reference sequence). J was trimmed by 1 base and V by 4 bases; bases with no gene match: 3. The CDR3 contains 15 residues. In nucleotides, the CDR3 is TGTGCCAGCAGCCTTCGACAGGGGAACACCGGGGAGCTGTTTTTT. It translates to CASSLRQGNTGELFF.

This chain links TRBV4-2 with TRBJ2-7; 12 bases map to TRBD2. This CDR3 comprises 18 residues. The trim removed 0 bases at V and 7 bases at J, leaving 13 bases unmatched. Looked up from germline, CDR1 is LGHNA and CDR2 is YNFKEQ. In nucleotides, the CDR3 is TGTGCCAGCAGCCAAGATCTTCTAGCGGGAGGGAACGTAAGAGAGCAGTACTTC. Translation gives CASSQDLLAGGNVREQYF.

This chain links TRBV5-1 with TRBJ2-7, with D possibly matching TRBD1 (5 bases). Deletions cut 4 bases from V and 2 bases from J, with 16 bases between. There are 15 residues in the CDR3. Germline V lookup: CDR1 SGHRS, CDR2 YFSETQ. This CDR3 is CASSLDRNLPYEQYF. The CDR3 DNA follows: TGCGCCAGCAGCCTCGACAGAAACCTTCCCTACGAGCAGTACTTC.

For this clone: Other DNA sequences in the same sample also yield this CDR3. This chain joins TRBV28 and TRBJ1-3; D not resolved. This CDR3 is 12 amino acids long. V gave up 1 base and J gave up 7 bases, with 5 bases separating them. CDR1 is MDHEN, CDR2 SYDVKM, per germline. CDR3 residues: CASSLYGNTIYF. The DNA for the CDR3 is TGTGCCAGCAGTTTATACGGGAACACCATATATTTT.

The rearrangement uses TRBV7-2 and TRBJ2-1; D is unresolved. Germline V gives CDR1 SGHTA, CDR2 FQGNSA. This CDR3 is built from 15 residues. V was clipped by 0 bases and J by 0 bases, with 6 bases between them. CDR3 loop: CASSLAESSYNEQFF. The CDR3, as DNA: TGTGCCAGCAGCTTAGCGGAGAGCTCCTACAATGAGCAGTTCTTC.

This clone was observed a handful of times. This rearrangement joins TRBV19 to TRBJ1-5, with a tentative D call TRBD1 (5 bases). V lost 2 bases and J lost 1, with 12 bases in between. Germline V gives CDR1 LNHDA, CDR2 SQIVND (reference sequence). The CDR3 has 16 residues. The CDR3 DNA is TGTGCCAGTAGTATACGAGGGGAGGGAAGCAATCAGCCCCAGCATTTT. Amino acid sequence: CASSIRGEGSNQPQHF.

This clone has only one observation. This chain uses TRBV2 with TRBJ2-2; tentative D call: TRBD1 (5 bases). Germline CDR1 is SNHLY and CDR2 is FYNNEI. There are 13 residues in the CDR3. With 5 bases removed from V and 4 bases from J, the gap between germline ends came to 8 bases. The CDR3 DNA follows: TGTGCCAGCAGTATAAGGGGCACCGGGGAGCTGTTTTTT. It specifies CASSIRGTGELFF.

This rearrangement joins TRBV10-3 to TRBJ2-3; 14 nucleotides match TRBD2. CDR1 ENHRY and CDR2 SYGVKD come from the germline V gene. V lost 6 bases to trimming and J lost 1 base; unmatched junction nucleotides: 3. The CDR3 sequence is 16 residues long. The chain's CDR3 is CAIRTSGRAGTDTQYF. The CDR3 DNA reads TGTGCCATCAGGACTAGCGGGAGGGCGGGCACAGATACGCAGTATTTT.